This TCR beta chain was captured by sequencing in a study of CD8+ T cells in alopecia areata. Lesional scalp punch biopsies and peripheral blood were collected from alopecia areata patients. Reverse transcription of extracted RNA yielded cDNA, which provided the sequencing template. Some clones are missing from TCRdb's copy, which holds only in-frame ones; the method was immunoSEQ multiplex PCR. The sample shows some 170,000 clones, roughly 65% of them seen only once. This CDR3 is built from 15 residues. Germline CDR1 reads SGHAT; CDR2 reads FQNNGV. Trimming removed 7 bases from V and 3 bases from J, with 13 bases in between. There are a few counts of this clone.

The V and J genes are TRBV11-2 and TRBJ2-6; the D is unclear. The TCR was taken from a human donor with alopecia areata. Sequencing used CD4+ T cells sorted from blood, obtained at week 0. In nucleotides, the CDR3 is TGTGCCAGCACCGCCACGTCGGGTGGGGCCAACGTCCTGACTTTC. Translation: CASTATSGGANVLTF.